This TCR beta chain emerged from a study of early T cells in non-severe SARS-CoV-2 infection. Study-level findings and limits: VDJdb matching skewed toward anti-spike CD8 responses, missing private and CD4 specificities.

TCRdb independently ran MiXCR on the 5' RACE reads; one entry per CDR3 protein. The repertoire consists of tens of thousands of distinct CDR3 sequences, with under 14% occurring once and the leading ten covering about 1.7%. The V gene's germline CDR1 is ENHRY and CDR2 SYGVKD. This CDR3 has 11 amino acids. With 6 bases clipped from V and 5 bases from J, the junction kept 0 bases outside the gene matches. The table lists this clonotype with a few counts. Antigen: not known. The clonotype originates from an adult who was a healthcare worker with PCR-confirmed SARS-CoV-2 infection or an uninfected control (not recorded which). Input material: whole blood. The chain couples TRBV10-3 to TRBJ2-7, with 8 bases lining up with TRBD1. The CDR3 here is CAIRTGDEQYF. The CDR3 nucleotides are TGTGCCATCAGGACAGGGGACGAGCAGTACTTC.